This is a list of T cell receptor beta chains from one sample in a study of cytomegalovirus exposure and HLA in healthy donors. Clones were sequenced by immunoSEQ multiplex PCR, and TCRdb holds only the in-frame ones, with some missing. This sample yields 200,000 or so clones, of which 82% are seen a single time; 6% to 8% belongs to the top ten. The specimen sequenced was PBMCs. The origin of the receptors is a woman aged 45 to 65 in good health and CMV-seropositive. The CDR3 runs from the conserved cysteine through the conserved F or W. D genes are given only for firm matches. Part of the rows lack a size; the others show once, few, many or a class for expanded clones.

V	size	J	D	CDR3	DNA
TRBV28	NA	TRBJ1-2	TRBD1	CASSLSGQGNYGYTF	TGTGCCAGCAGTTTATCGGGACAGGGTAACTATGGCTACACCTTC
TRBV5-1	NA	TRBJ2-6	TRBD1	CASSFSTKTGGTSGANVLTF	TGCGCCAGCAGCTTTTCTACTAAGACAGGGGGCACTTCTGGGGCCAACGTCCTGACTTTC
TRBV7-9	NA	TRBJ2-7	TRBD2	CASSDGRGTKNRPPDEQYF	TGTGCCAGCAGCGATGGGCGGGGGACTAAGAACCGTCCCCCCGACGAGCAGTACTTC
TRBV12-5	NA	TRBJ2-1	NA	CASGLVPAGEQFF	TGTGCTAGTGGTTTGGTACCCGCGGGTGAGCAGTTCTTC
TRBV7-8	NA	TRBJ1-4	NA	CASSRYAATNEKLFF	TGTGCCAGCAGCCGATATGCGGCAACTAATGAAAAACTGTTTTTT
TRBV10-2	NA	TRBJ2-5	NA	CASNEQGMETQYF	TGCGCCAGTAATGAACAGGGCATGGAGACCCAGTACTTC
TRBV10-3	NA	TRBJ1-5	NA	CATARDPSNQPQHF	TGTGCCACCGCTCGCGATCCGTCCAATCAGCCCCAGCATTTT
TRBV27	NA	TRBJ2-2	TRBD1	CASSHPRDRYTGELFF	TGTGCCAGCAGCCACCCACGGGACAGGTACACCGGGGAGCTGTTTTTT
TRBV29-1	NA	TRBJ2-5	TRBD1	CSVEGTGETQYF	TGCAGCGTTGAAGGGACAGGAGAGACCCAGTACTTC
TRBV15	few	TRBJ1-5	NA	CATNRGGNQPQHF	TGTGCCACCAATCGGGGAGGCAATCAGCCCCAGCATTTT
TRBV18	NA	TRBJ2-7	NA	CASSPTGMAGAPYEQYF	TGTGCCAGCTCACCCACGGGAATGGCAGGGGCACCCTACGAGCAGTACTTC
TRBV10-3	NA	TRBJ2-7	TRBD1	CAISGSGWQGDEQYF	TGTGCCATCAGTGGTTCTGGCTGGCAGGGGGACGAGCAGTACTTC
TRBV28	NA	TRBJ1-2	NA	CASSSDYGYTF	TGTGCCAGCAGTTCAGACTATGGCTACACCTTC
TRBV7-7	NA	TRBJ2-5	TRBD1	CASSLGTGQETQYF	TGTGCTAGCAGCTTAGGGACAGGCCAAGAGACCCAGTACTTC
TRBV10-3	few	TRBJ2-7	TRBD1	CATLGAGTGSTEQYF	TGTGCCACTCTGGGGGCGGGGACAGGTTCTACCGAGCAGTACTTC